Each of the 27 T cell receptor beta chains below was sequenced from the same sample in a study of T cell responses to AZD1222 COVID-19 vaccine. TCRdb keeps only in-frame clones here, not all; method: immunoSEQ multiplex PCR. The table records 200,000 or so clones, around 89% of them present only once. Source: peripheral blood, taken on day 0 of AZD1222 vaccination. Receptors originate from an adult in good health.

This rearrangement joins TRBV6-5 to TRBJ1-2; TRBD1 matches 8 bases. The germline V gene has CDR1 MNHEY and CDR2 SVGAGI. V dropped 0 bases and J dropped 4; count of bases not matched to a gene: 7. The CDR3 runs 16 residues. Here the CDR3 DNA reads TGTGCCAGCAGTTACTCTCTCCAGGGGGCAGGCTATGGCTACACCTTC. This sequence encodes CASSYSLQGAGYGYTF.

The chain combines TRBV9 with TRBJ2-7; 9 nucleotides agree with TRBD2. The CDR3 is 18 residues long. CDR1 and CDR2 from the germline V gene are SGDLS and YYNGEE. V shed 0 bases and J 0 bases; nucleotides not matched to a gene: 10. The CDR3 coding sequence is TGTGCCAGCAGCGTAGGGTTTAGCGGGAGAGGAAACTCCTACGAGCAGTACTTC. Its translation: CASSVGFSGRGNSYEQYF.

The chain recombines TRBV5-6 with TRBJ2-5; possibly TRBD1 for D (6 bases). This CDR3 contains 15 residues. The V and J ends lost 0 bases and 5 bases respectively, with 14 bases between them. The V gene's germline CDR1 is SGHDT and CDR2 YYEEEE. The CDR3 nucleotides read TGTGCCAGCAGCTTGGGGTTTGGGGGCTGGGAGACCCAGTACTTC. Encoded protein: CASSLGFGGWETQYF.

The rearrangement joins TRBV6-5 to TRBJ1-6, with 8 nucleotides matching TRBD1. CDR1 is MNHEY and CDR2 is SVGAGI in the germline V gene. The CDR3 totals 14 residues. Trimming cost V 2 bases and J 11 bases; bases outside gene matches: 5. The CDR3 loop reads CASSYIPGQAPLHF. The CDR3 DNA reads as TGTGCCAGCAGTTACATACCGGGACAGGCACCCCTCCACTTT.

The V and J genes are TRBV19 and TRBJ1-2; possibly TRBD1 for D (5 bases). Germline values: CDR1 LNHDA, CDR2 SQIVND (reference sequence). The CDR3 has 15 amino acids. V lost 7 bases and J lost 0, with 15 bases in between. The CDR3 DNA follows: TGTGCCAGTAACCCACAGGCCGGTACTAACTATGGCTACACCTTC. Protein product: CASNPQAGTNYGYTF.

This clone has only one observation. This chain links TRBV28 with TRBJ2-7; D gene uncertain. In germline, CDR1 is MDHEN, CDR2 SYDVKM. The CDR3 extends over 14 amino acids. V was shortened by 1 base and J by 4 bases, with 11 bases between the two germline ends. CDR3 protein: CASSLFGGRYEQYF. As DNA, the CDR3 is TGTGCCAGCAGTTTATTTGGCGGACGGTACGAGCAGTACTTC.

J is TRBJ2-2 and V is TRBV28, with D perhaps TRBD1 or TRBD2 (5 bases each). Germline V lookup: CDR1 MDHEN, CDR2 SYDVKM. Trimming removed 5 bases from V and 5 bases from J, with 21 bases in between. This CDR3 spans 17 amino acids. CDR3 bases: TGTGCCAGCAGTCCTCGCCTGGTGGCAGGGAGTACCGGGGAGCTGTTTTTT. Amino acids: CASSPRLVAGSTGELFF.

V is TRBV20-1 and J is TRBJ2-7; D is uncertain. In germline, CDR1 is DFQATT, CDR2 SNEGSKA (reference sequence). V dropped 3 bases and J dropped 4 bases, with 4 bases sitting between them. The CDR3 runs to 10 residues. This CDR3 is CSASKYEQYF. The CDR3 coding sequence is TGCAGTGCTAGCAAGTACGAGCAGTACTTC.

This sequence joins TRBV5-1 and TRBJ1-4, with D possibly being TRBD1 (6 bases). CDR1 is SGHRS, CDR2 YFSETQ, per germline. V was shortened by 0 bases and J by 10 bases, with 16 bases between the two germline ends. This CDR3 has 15 residues. CDR3 sequence: CASSLAGGGPAKLFF. The CDR3 nucleotides are TGCGCCAGCAGCTTGGCCGGTGGGGGGCCGGCAAAACTGTTTTTT.

CDR3 residues: CASSVDGSGAYEQYF. CDR3 nucleotide sequence: TGTGCCAGCAGCGTAGACGGTAGCGGAGCCTACGAGCAGTACTTC. This chain uses TRBV9 with TRBJ2-7; D is perhaps TRBD2 (6 bases). With 0 bases removed from V and 2 bases from J, the gap between germline ends came to 12 bases. The CDR3 runs to 15 residues. Germline values: CDR1 SGDLS, CDR2 YYNGEE.

V usage is TRBV2 and J usage is TRBJ2-2; 7 nucleotides align to TRBD1. V lost 7 bases, J lost 7 bases, and 3 bases stayed unmatched. The CDR3 is 12 amino acids. CDR1 and CDR2 from the germline V gene are SNHLY and FYNNEI. CDR3 sequence (DNA): TGTGCCAGCATCAGACAGGGCGGGGAGCTGTTTTTT. Translation gives CASIRQGGELFF.

The chain carries TRBV5-4 and TRBJ1-3, with D unclear. Looked up from germline, CDR1 is SGHNT and CDR2 is YYREEE (reference sequence). Trimming took off 5 bases at V and 0 bases at J, with 12 bases between the two ends. This CDR3 is built from 15 residues. The CDR3 loop reads CASSLDSRSGNTIYF. The CDR3 DNA follows: TGTGCCAGCAGTCTTGACTCCCGCTCTGGAAACACCATATATTTT. Variable domain in full (rest from reference TRBV5-4 and TRBJ1-3): ETGVTQSPTHLIKTRGQQVTLRCSSQSGHNTVSWYQQALGQGPQFIFQYYREEENGRGNFPPRFSGLQFPNYSSELNVNALELDDSALYLCASSLDSRSGNTIYFGEGSWLTVV.

This chain joins TRBV3-1 (or the pseudogene TRBV3-2) and TRBJ2-1, with a weak D call TRBD2 (5 bases). V was shortened by 2 bases and J by 12 bases, with 8 bases between the two germline ends. This CDR3 comprises 11 residues. Germline V gene data show CDR1 as LGHDT and CDR2 as YNNKEL (reference sequence). This CDR3 is CASSQTRVQFF. The DNA for the CDR3 is TGTGCCAGCAGCCAAACTAGGGTGCAGTTCTTC.

V usage is TRBV6-2 or TRBV6-3 and J usage is TRBJ1-2; no definite D call. The germline V and J ends were trimmed by 1 base and 3 bases, with 6 bases remaining between them. The CDR3 runs to 13 residues. Germline CDR1 reads MNHEY; CDR2 reads SVGEGT. CDR3: CASSYLGDYGYTF. CDR3 sequence (DNA): TGTGCCAGCAGTTACTTGGGAGACTATGGCTACACCTTC.

The genes are TRBV2 and TRBJ2-5; D possibly uses TRBD1 or TRBD2 (6 bases each). CDR1 is SNHLY and CDR2 is FYNNEI in the germline V gene. The CDR3 length is 15 residues. The CDR3 nucleotides are TGTGCGGGGGCAGGGGAGGTCGGGCGAATGGAGACCCAGTACTTC. This gives the protein CAGAGEVGRMETQYF. Based on the CDR3 plus reference TRBV2 and TRBJ2-5, the full variable domain is EPEVTQTPSHQVTQMGQEVILRCVPISNHLYFYWYRQILGQKVEFLVSFYNNEISEKSEIFDDQFSVERPDGSNFTLKIRSTKLEDSAMYFCAGAGEVGRMETQYFGPGTRLLVL.

This chain uses TRBV9 with TRBJ1-2; no reliable D call. Germline lookup yields CDR1 SGDLS and CDR2 YYNGEE. There are 14 residues in the CDR3. Trimming pared 0 bases from V and 4 bases from J, leaving 10 bases between. As DNA, the CDR3 is TGTGCCAGCAGCGTAGACGGTGGAGGCTATGGCTACACCTTC. Its protein product is CASSVDGGGYGYTF.

The chain links TRBV5-4 to TRBJ2-7, with D possibly matching TRBD1 (5 bases). Germline V gene data show CDR1 as SGHNT and CDR2 as YYREEE (reference sequence). V was pared by 4 bases and J by 1 base, with 9 bases between. CDR3 size: 13 residues. The CDR3 region is CASSGAGSYEQYF. CDR3 nucleotide sequence: TGTGCCAGCAGCGGGGCCGGATCCTACGAGCAGTACTTC.

This clone was seen once. The chain uses TRBV2 and TRBJ2-7; 8 nucleotides line up with TRBD2. The CDR3 totals 14 residues. Germline trimming cut 6 bases from V and 6 bases from J; bases unmatched to any gene: 10. CDR1 and CDR2 from the germline V gene are SNHLY and FYNNEI. The DNA for the CDR3 is TGTGCCAGCAGGTCGGGACTAGGAAACTCCGAGCAGTACTTC. Residues: CASRSGLGNSEQYF.

V is TRBV20-1 and J is TRBJ1-2; perhaps TRBD1 as D (5 bases). Trimming cost V 6 bases and J 4 bases, with 9 bases left between them. Germline V gene lookup returns CDR1 DFQATT and CDR2 SNEGSKA (reference sequence). This CDR3 spans 11 amino acids. Here the CDR3 DNA reads TGCAGTGCAGGGGACGCCTATGGCTACACCTTC. Its translation: CSAGDAYGYTF.

The chain carries TRBV7-2 and TRBJ1-5; possibly TRBD1 for D (6 bases). The V and J ends lost 4 bases and 6 bases respectively, with 13 bases between them. The CDR3 is made up of 14 amino acids. The germline gives CDR1 SGHTA, CDR2 FQGNSA. This CDR3 reads CASSYRGGGQPQHF. CDR3 in DNA: TGTGCCAGCAGCTACCGAGGGGGGGGTCAGCCCCAGCATTTT.

This sequence joins TRBV5-1 and TRBJ2-7, with D uncertain. The V gene's germline CDR1 is SGHRS and CDR2 YFSETQ. Trimming shortened V by 5 bases and J by 0 bases, and 15 bases separated the two germline ends. CDR3 size: 15 residues. CDR3 coding DNA: TGCGCCAGCAGGACCCACGCTACCTCCTCCTACGAGCAGTACTTC. Protein sequence: CASRTHATSSYEQYF.

The chain joins TRBV21-1 to TRBJ2-1; the table's D call TRBD2 went unverified against the DNA. TRBV21-1 is annotated as a pseudogene. The CDR3 totals 16 residues. CDR3 sequence: CASSKVSGSNYNEQFF. Here the CDR3 DNA reads TGTGCCAGCAGCAAAGTGAGCGGGAGTAACTACAATGAGCAGTTCTTC.

The chain is built from TRBV3-1 (or the pseudogene TRBV3-2) and TRBJ1-1, with TRBD1 as a possible D gene (5 bases). Germline V gene lookup returns CDR1 LGHDT and CDR2 YNNKEL (reference sequence). The CDR3 covers 15 residues. The V end was cut by 1 base, the J end by 4 bases, with 13 bases between. CDR3 nucleotide sequence: TGTGCCAGCAGCCAAGCACCTGGGGGAGGCACTGAAGCTTTCTTT. It yields the protein CASSQAPGGGTEAFF.

The chain couples TRBV5-1 to TRBJ1-4; the D gene is possibly TRBD1 (5 bases). Germline CDR1 SGHRS, CDR2 YFSETQ. The CDR3 length is 15 residues. Trimming took off 3 bases at V and 3 bases at J, with 12 bases between the two ends. The CDR3 spells CASSSNTGSNEKLFF. DNA of the CDR3: TGCGCCAGCAGCTCGAACACAGGTTCTAATGAAAAACTGTTTTTT.

This clone was seen once. The J gene is TRBJ2-2, the V gene TRBV10-1; TRBD1 matches 10 bases. Germline-derived CDR1 and CDR2 are WNHNN and SYGVQD (reference sequence). Trimming took 6 bases from V and 4 from J; bases not matched to a gene: 8. The CDR3 totals 16 residues. The CDR3 DNA sequence: TGCGCCAGCAGGCGGGACAGGGGTTTGGGCACCGGGGAGCTGTTTTTT. Its translation is CASRRDRGLGTGELFF.

The chain employs TRBV7-9 and TRBJ2-7; D is ambiguous. This CDR3 region has 17 residues. Trimming shortened V by 5 bases and J by 4 bases, and 24 bases separated the two germline ends. Germline CDR1 is SEHNR and CDR2 is FQNEAQ (reference sequence). CDR3 amino acids: CASSLPLVDPSRYEQYF. The CDR3 DNA is TGTGCCAGCAGCCTACCCCTCGTGGACCCTTCAAGGTACGAGCAGTACTTC.

The J gene is TRBJ1-1, the V gene TRBV6-6, with unresolved D. V dropped 5 bases and J dropped 6 bases, with 10 bases sitting between them. The germline CDR1 and CDR2 sequences are MNHNY and SVGAGI (reference sequence). The CDR3 extends over 12 amino acids. CDR3 region: CASSSMGAEAFF. The CDR3 DNA reads as TGTGCCAGCAGTAGCATGGGCGCTGAAGCTTTCTTT.